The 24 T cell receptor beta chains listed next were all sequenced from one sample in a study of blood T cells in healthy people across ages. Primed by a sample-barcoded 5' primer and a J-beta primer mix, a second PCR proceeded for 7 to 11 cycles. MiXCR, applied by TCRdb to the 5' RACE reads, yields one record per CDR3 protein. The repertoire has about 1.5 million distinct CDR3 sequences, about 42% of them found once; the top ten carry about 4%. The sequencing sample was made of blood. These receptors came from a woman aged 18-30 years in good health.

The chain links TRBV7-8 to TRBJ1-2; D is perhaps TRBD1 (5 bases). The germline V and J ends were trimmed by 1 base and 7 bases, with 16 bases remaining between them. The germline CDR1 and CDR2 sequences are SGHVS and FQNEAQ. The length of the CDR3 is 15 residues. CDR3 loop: CASSLVGGVGGGYTF. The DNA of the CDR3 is TGTGCCAGCAGCTTAGTTGGGGGGGTAGGTGGTGGCTACACCTTC. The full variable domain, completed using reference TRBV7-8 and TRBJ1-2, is GAGVSQSPRYKVAKRGQDVALRCDPISGHVSLFWYQQALGQGPEFLTYFQNEAQLDKSGLPSDRFFAERPEGSVSTLKIQRTQQEDSAVYLCASSLVGGVGGGYTFGSGTRLTVV.

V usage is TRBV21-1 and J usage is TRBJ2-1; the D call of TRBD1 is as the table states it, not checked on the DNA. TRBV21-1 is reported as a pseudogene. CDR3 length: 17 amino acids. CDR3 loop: CASSKGWRQGGYNEQFF. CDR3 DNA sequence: TGTGCCAGCAGCAAAGGCTGGCGTCAGGGTGGGTACAATGAGCAGTTCTTC.

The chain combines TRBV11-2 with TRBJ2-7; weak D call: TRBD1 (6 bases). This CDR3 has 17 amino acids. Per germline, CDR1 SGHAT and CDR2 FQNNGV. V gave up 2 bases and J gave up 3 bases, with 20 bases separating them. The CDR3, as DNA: TGTGCCAGCAGCTTACGCAGGGGCACTCAAACATACTACGAGCAGTACTTC. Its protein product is CASSLRRGTQTYYEQYF.

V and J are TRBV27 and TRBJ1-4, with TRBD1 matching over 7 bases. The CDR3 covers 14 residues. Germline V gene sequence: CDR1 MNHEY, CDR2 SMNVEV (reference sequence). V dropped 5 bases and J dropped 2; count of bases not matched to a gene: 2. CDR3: CASSATGTNEKLFF. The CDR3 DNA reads TGTGCCAGCAGTGCGACAGGGACTAATGAAAAACTGTTTTTT.

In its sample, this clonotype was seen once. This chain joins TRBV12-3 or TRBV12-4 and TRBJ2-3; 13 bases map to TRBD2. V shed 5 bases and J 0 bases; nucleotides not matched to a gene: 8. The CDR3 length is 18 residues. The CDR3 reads CASSPGTSGTRSTDTQYF. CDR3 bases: TGTGCCAGCAGTCCCGGGACTAGCGGGACCCGGAGCACAGATACGCAGTATTTT.

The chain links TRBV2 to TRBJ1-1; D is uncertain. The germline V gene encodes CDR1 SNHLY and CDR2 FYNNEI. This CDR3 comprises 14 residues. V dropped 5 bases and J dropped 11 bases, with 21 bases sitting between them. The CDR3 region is CASSPDWTADPAFF. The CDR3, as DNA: TGTGCCAGCAGTCCGGACTGGACCGCGGACCCCGCTTTCTTT.

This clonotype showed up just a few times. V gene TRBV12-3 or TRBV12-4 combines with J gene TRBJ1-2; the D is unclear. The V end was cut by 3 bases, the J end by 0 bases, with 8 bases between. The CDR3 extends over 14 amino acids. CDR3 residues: CASSLELANYGYTF. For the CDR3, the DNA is TGTGCCAGCAGTTTGGAGTTAGCTAACTATGGCTACACCTTC.

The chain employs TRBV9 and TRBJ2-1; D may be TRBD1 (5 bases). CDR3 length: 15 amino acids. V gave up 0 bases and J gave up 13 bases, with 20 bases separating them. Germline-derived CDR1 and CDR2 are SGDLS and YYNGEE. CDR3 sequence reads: CASSVAPREQETQFF. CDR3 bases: TGTGCCAGCAGCGTAGCCCCCAGGGAACAAGAGACCCAGTTCTTC.

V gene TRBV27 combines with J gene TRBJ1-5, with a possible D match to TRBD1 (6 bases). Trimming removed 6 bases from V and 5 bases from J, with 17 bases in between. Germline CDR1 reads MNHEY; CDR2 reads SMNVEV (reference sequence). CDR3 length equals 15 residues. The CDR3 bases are TGTGCCAGCAGCAAGAATTCAGGGGCGGATCAGCCCCAGCATTTT. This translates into CASSKNSGADQPQHF.

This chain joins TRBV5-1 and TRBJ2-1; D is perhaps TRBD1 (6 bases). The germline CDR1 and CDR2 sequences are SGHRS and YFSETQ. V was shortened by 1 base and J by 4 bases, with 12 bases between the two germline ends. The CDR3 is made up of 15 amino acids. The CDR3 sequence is CASSLPRDTYNEQFF. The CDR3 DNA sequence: TGCGCCAGCAGCTTGCCCCGGGACACGTACAATGAGCAGTTCTTC.

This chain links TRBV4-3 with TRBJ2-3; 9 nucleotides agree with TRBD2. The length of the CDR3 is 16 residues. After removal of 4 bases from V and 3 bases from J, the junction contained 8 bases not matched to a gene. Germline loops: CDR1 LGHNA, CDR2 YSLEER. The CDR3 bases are TGCGCCAGCAGCCGACTTTTCGCGGGAGGGACAGATACGCAGTATTTT. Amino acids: CASSRLFAGGTDTQYF.

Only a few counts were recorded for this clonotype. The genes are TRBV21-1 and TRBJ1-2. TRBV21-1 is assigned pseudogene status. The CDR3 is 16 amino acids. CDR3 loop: CASSNTGWTGGYGYTF. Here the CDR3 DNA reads TGTGCCAGCAGCAACACCGGTTGGACGGGTGGCTATGGCTACACCTTC.

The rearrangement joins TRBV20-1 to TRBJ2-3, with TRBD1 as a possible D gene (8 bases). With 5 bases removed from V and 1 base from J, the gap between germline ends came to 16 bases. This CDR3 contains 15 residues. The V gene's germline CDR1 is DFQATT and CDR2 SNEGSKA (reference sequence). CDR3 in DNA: TGCAGTGCTTTACAGGGGGGGGCCGGCACAGATACGCAGTATTTT. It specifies CSALQGGAGTDTQYF.

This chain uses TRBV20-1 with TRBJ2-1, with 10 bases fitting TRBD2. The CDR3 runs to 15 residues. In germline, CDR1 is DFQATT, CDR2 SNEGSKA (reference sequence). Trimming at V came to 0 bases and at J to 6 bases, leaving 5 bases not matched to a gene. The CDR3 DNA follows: TGCAGTGCTAGAGATTGGGCTAGCGGGAGCAATGAGCAGTTCTTC. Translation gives CSARDWASGSNEQFF.

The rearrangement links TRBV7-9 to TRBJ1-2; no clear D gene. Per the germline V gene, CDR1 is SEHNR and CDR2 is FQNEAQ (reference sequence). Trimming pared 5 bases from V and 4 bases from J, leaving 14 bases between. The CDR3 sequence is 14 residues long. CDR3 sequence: CASSHTERPYGYTF. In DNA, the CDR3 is TGTGCCAGCAGCCACACCGAGCGCCCCTATGGCTACACCTTC.

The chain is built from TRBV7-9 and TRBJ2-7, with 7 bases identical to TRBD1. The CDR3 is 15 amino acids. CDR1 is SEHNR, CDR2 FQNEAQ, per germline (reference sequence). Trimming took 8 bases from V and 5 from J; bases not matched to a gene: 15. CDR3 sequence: CASHDTKQGFHEQYF. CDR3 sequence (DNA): TGTGCCAGCCACGACACGAAACAGGGGTTCCACGAGCAGTACTTC.

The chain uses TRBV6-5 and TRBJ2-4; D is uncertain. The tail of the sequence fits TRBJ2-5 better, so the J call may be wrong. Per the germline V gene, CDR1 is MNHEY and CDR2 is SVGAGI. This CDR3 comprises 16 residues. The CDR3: CASSYSGAGMQETQYF. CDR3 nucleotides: TGTGCCAGCAGTTACTCTGGCGCTGGGATGCAAGAGACCCAGTACTTC.

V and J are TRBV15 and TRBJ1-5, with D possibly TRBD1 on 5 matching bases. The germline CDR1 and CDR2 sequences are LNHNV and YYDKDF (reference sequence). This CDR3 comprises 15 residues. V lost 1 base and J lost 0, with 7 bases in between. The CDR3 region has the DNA TGTGCCACCAGCAGAGCCAGGGATAGCAATCAGCCCCAGCATTTT. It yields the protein CATSRARDSNQPQHF.

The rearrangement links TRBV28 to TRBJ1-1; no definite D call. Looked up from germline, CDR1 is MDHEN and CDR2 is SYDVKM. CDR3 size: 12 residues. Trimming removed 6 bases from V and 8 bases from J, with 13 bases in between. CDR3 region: CASSEGTLEAFF. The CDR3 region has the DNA TGTGCCAGCAGCGAGGGAACGCTGGAAGCTTTCTTT.

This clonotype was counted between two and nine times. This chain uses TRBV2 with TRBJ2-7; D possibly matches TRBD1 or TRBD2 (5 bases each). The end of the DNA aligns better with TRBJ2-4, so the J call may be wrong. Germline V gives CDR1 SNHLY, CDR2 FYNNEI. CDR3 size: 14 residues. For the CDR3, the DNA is TGTGCCAGCAATCCGGGACCCAACGCAAACATTCAGTACTTC. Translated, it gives CASNPGPNANIQYF.

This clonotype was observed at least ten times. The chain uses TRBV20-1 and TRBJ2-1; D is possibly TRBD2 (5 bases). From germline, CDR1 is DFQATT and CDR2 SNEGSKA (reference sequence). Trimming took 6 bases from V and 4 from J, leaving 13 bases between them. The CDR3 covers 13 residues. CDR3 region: CSARERAYNEQFF. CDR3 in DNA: TGCAGTGCGAGGGAGAGAGCTTACAATGAGCAGTTCTTC.

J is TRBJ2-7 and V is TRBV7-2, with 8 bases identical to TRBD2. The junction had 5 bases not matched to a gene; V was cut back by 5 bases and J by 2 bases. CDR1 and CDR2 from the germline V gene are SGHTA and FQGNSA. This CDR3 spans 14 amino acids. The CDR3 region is CASSPRTSPYEQYF. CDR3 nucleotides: TGTGCCAGCAGCCCACGGACTAGCCCCTACGAGCAGTACTTC.

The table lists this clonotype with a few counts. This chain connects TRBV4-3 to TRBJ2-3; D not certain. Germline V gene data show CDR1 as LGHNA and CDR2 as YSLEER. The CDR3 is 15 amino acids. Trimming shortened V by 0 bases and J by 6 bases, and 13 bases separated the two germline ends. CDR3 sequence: CASSQDGRPGDTQYF. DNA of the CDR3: TGCGCCAGCAGCCAAGATGGGCGCCCCGGGGATACGCAGTATTTT.

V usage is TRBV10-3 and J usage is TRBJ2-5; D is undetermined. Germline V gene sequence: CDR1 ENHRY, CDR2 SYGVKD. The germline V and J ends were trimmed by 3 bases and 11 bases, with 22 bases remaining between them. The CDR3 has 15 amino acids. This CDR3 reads CAISDNSRANNEQYF. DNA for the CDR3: TGTGCCATCAGTGATAACTCTAGGGCGAACAATGAGCAGTACTTC.